Listed below are T cell receptor beta chains from one sample, sequenced in a study of shared clonotypes between healthy human individuals. Using immunoSEQ multiplex PCR, the repertoire was profiled, and TCRdb retains in-frame clones only, with some absent. The sample holds some 900,000 clones, over 60% seen once. Specimen: memory CD4+ T cells sorted from blood. These receptors all come from a man younger than 35 in good health. The CDR3 runs from the conserved cysteine through the conserved F or W. Fields, in order: CDR3 protein, CDR3 DNA, clone size, D gene, V gene, J gene. The D gene is left open where the match is weak. Clone size appears in some rows only: once, few, many, or a class for an expanded clone.

CASSGGQFRSEQYF	TGTGCCAGCAGCGGCGGACAGTTCAGAAGCGAGCAGTACTTC	NA	NA	TRBV5-4	TRBJ2-7
CASSTHGQGPNQPQHF	TGTGCCAGTAGTACTCATGGACAGGGGCCCAATCAGCCCCAGCATTTT	NA	TRBD1	TRBV19	TRBJ1-5
CASDLLTDTQYF	TGTGCCAGCGACCTACTCACAGATACGCAGTATTTT	NA	NA	TRBV7-9	TRBJ2-3
CASSPTSGVETQYF	TGTGCCAGCAGCCCAACTAGCGGGGTAGAGACCCAGTACTTC	NA	TRBD2	TRBV7-6	TRBJ2-5
CASRRVREGGLEQYF	TGTGCCAGCAGGCGGGTGCGGGAGGGGGGCCTCGAGCAGTACTTC	NA	TRBD2	TRBV6-1	TRBJ2-7
CASSNRQGRTEQYF	TGTGCCAGCAGTAACAGACAGGGGCGTACCGAGCAGTACTTC	NA	TRBD1	TRBV27	TRBJ2-7
CASVRTSSNEQFF	TGTGCCAGCGTCAGGACTTCAAGCAATGAGCAGTTCTTC	NA	NA	TRBV28	TRBJ2-1
CASSLAPVTPYGYTF	TGTGCCAGCAGCTTAGCGCCAGTAACTCCCTATGGCTACACCTTC	once	NA	TRBV7-8	TRBJ1-2
CASSQDRGLGTEAFF	TGCGCCAGCAGCCAAGATCGGGGGCTGGGCACTGAAGCTTTCTTT	NA	NA	TRBV4-3	TRBJ1-1
CASTTGGEGRRELFF	TGTGCCAGCACCACAGGGGGCGAGGGGCGAAGGGAGCTGTTTTTT	NA	TRBD1	TRBV28	TRBJ2-2
CASSPRGGVYNEQFF	TGTGCCAGCAGCCCGAGGGGAGGAGTCTACAATGAGCAGTTCTTC	NA	NA	TRBV7-9	TRBJ2-1
CASSLPGHSYEQYF	TGTGCCAGCAGTTTACCGGGACACTCCTACGAGCAGTACTTC	NA	NA	TRBV28	TRBJ2-7
CASSLAGTYNEQFF	TGTGCCAGCAGCTTAGCTGGCACCTACAATGAGCAGTTCTTC	NA	NA	TRBV7-2	TRBJ2-1
CASTGQGAFF	TGTGCCAGCACGGGCCAGGGTGCTTTCTTT	NA	NA	TRBV6-6	TRBJ1-1
CASSSWTSGGTGELFF	TGTGCCAGCAGCTCCTGGACTAGCGGGGGGACCGGGGAGCTGTTTTTT	NA	TRBD2	TRBV11-3	TRBJ2-2
CSVEEGANQPQHF	TGCAGCGTTGAGGAGGGGGCTAATCAGCCCCAGCATTTT	NA	TRBD1	TRBV29-1	TRBJ1-5
CASSRTGPYEQYF	TGCGCCAGCAGCCGGACAGGGCCCTACGAGCAGTACTTC	few	TRBD1	TRBV5-1	TRBJ2-7
CASSSGDRGPFNF	TGTGCCAGCAGTTCTGGGGACAGGGGTCCCTTTAACTTC	NA	TRBD1	TRBV28	TRBJ2-7
CASSVGLGTGGWTEAFF	TGTGCCAGCAGCGTAGGTCTTGGGACAGGGGGATGGACTGAAGCTTTCTTT	NA	TRBD1	TRBV9	TRBJ1-1
CASSLESLSYEQYF	TGCGCCAGCAGCTTGGAGTCGCTCTCCTACGAGCAGTACTTC	NA	NA	TRBV5-1	TRBJ2-7